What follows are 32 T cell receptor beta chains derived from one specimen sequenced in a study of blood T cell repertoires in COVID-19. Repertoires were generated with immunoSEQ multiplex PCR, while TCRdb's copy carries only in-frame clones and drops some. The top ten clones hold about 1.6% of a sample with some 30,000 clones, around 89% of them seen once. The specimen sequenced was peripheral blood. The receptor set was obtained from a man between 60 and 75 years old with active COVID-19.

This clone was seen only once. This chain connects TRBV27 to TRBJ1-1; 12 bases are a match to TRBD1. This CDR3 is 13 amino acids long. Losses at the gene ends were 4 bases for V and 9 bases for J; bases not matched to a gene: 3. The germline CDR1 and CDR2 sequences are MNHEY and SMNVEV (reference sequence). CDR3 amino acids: CASSWDRGLQAFF. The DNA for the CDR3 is TGTGCCAGCAGTTGGGACAGGGGGCTCCAAGCTTTCTTT.

In DNA form, the CDR3 reads TGCGCCAGCAGCCCCTTCAAGGACAGGACCTACGAGCAGTACTTC. It is translated as CASSPFKDRTYEQYF. The J gene is TRBJ2-7, the V gene TRBV4-3, with 7 nucleotides matching TRBD1. The CDR3 has 15 residues. Germline assignment: CDR1 LGHNA and CDR2 YSLEER. J lost 2 bases, V lost 4 bases, and 8 bases had no gene match.

The CDR3 is CASSPAISGFARSYNEQFF. The CDR3 region has the DNA TGTGCCAGCAGCCCAGCAATATCGGGTTTTGCGAGGTCCTACAATGAGCAGTTCTTC. The rearrangement links TRBV6-2 or TRBV6-3 to TRBJ2-1; D remains ambiguous. V gave up 6 bases and J gave up 1 base, with 25 bases separating them. The CDR3 loop spans 19 amino acids. Germline V gene lookup returns CDR1 MNHEY and CDR2 SVGEGT.

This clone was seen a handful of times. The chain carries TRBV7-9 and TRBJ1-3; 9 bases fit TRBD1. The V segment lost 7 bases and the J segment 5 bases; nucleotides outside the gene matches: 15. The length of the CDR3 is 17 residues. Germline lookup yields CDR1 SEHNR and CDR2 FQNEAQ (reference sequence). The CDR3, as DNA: TGTGCCAGCAACCACCTACAAGTCGGGACAGGGCGAAACACCATATATTTT. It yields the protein CASNHLQVGTGRNTIYF.

This chain's CDR3 is CASSLFGQANTEAFF. The CDR3 DNA is TGTGCCAGCAGTTTATTTGGACAGGCGAACACTGAAGCTTTCTTT. The rearrangement joins TRBV28 to TRBJ1-1; 7 nucleotides align to TRBD1. CDR1 is MDHEN and CDR2 is SYDVKM in the germline V gene. Trimming took 1 base from V and 1 from J; bases not matched to a gene: 3. The length of the CDR3 is 15 residues.

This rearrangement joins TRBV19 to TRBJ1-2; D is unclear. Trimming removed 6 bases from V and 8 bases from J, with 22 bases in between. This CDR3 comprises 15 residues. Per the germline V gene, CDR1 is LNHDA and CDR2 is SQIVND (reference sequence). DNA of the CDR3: TGTGCCAGTAGCCTCGCTCTCTCTGGGAGGCGGGGCTACACCTTC. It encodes CASSLALSGRRGYTF.

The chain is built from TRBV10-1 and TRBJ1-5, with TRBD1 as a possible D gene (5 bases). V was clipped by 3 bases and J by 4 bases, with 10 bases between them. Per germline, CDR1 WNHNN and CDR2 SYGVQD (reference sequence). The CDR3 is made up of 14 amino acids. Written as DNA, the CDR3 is TGCGCCAGCAGTGAATGGGGGGGAAATCAGCCCCAGCATTTT. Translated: CASSEWGGNQPQHF.

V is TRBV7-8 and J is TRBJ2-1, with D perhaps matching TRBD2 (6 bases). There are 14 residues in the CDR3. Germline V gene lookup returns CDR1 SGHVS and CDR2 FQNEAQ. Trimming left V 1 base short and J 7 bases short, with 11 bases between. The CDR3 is CASSLVPGRNEQFF. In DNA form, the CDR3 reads TGTGCCAGCAGCTTAGTTCCGGGGAGGAATGAGCAGTTCTTC.

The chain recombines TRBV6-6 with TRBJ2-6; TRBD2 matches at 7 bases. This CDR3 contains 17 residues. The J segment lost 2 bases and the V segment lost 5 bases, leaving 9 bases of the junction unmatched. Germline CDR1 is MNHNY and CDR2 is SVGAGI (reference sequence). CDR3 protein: CASSPWGEGAGANVLTF. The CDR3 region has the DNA TGTGCCAGCAGTCCCTGGGGGGAGGGAGCTGGGGCCAACGTCCTGACTTTC.

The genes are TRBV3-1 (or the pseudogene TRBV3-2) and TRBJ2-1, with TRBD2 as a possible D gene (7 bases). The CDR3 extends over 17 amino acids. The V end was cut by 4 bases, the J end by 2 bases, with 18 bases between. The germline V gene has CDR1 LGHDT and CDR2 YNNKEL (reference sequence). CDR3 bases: TGTGCCAGCAGCCCCAGAACCTGGGGGGGGCCCTACAATGAGCAGTTCTTC. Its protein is CASSPRTWGGPYNEQFF.

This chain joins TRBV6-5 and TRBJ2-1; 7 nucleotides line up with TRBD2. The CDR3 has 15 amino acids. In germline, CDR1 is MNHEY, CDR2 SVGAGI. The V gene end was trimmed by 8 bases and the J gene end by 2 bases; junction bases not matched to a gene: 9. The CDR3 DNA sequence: TGTGCCAGCCGCCTAGCGGATAATGCCTACAATGAGCAGTTCTTC. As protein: CASRLADNAYNEQFF.

The CDR3 spells CASGTSGGDPYNEQFF. In DNA, the CDR3 is TGTGCCAGCGGGACTAGCGGGGGGGACCCCTACAATGAGCAGTTCTTC. The chain carries TRBV10-3 and TRBJ2-1; 16 bases map to TRBD2. This CDR3 comprises 16 residues. Germline CDR1 reads ENHRY; CDR2 reads SYGVKD. The trim removed 10 bases at V and 2 bases at J, leaving 5 bases unmatched.

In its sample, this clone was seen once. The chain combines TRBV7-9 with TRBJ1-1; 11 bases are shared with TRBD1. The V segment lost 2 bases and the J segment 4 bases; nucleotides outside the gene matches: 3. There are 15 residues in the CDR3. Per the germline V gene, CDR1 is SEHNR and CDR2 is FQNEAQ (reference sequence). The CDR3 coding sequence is TGTGCCAGCAGCTTAACCGGGACAGGGGGCACTGAAGCTTTCTTT. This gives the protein CASSLTGTGGTEAFF.

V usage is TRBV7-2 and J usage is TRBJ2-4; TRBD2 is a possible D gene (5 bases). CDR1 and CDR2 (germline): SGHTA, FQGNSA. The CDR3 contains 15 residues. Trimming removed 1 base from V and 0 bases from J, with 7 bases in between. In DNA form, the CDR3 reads TGTGCCAGCAGCTTAGATGGGAGAGCCAAAAACATTCAGTACTTC. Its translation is CASSLDGRAKNIQYF.

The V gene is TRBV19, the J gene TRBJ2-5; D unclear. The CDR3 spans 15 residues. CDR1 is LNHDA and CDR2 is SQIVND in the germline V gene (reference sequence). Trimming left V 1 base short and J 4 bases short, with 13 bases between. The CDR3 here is CASSIGRSFGETQYF. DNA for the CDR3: TGTGCCAGTAGTATAGGCAGGTCTTTTGGAGAGACCCAGTACTTC.

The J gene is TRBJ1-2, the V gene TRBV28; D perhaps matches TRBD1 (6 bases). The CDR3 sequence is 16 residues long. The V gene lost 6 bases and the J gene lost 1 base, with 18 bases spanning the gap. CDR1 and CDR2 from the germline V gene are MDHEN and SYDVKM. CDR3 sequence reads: CASSFPPDSINYGYTF. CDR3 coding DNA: TGTGCCAGCAGCTTCCCGCCGGACAGCATTAACTATGGCTACACCTTC.

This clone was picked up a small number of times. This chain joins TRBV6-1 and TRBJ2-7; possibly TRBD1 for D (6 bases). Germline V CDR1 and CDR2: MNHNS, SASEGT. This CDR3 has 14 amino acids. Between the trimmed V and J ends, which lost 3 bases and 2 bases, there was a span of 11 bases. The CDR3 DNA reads TGTGCCAGCAGTGACCGACAGGTCCCCTACGAGCAGTACTTC. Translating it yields CASSDRQVPYEQYF.

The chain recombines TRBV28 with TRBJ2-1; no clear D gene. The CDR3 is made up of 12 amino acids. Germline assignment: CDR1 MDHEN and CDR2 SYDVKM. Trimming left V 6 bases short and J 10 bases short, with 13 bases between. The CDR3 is CASRSLLREQFF. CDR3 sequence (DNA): TGTGCCAGCAGGTCACTTTTGCGGGAGCAGTTCTTC.

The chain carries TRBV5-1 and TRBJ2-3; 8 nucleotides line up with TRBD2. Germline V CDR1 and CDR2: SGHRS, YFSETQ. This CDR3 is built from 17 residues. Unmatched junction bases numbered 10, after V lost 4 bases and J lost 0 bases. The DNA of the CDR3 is TGCGCCAGCAGCCCGTCGGTCGTAGCGGGGAGCACAGATACGCAGTATTTT. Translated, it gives CASSPSVVAGSTDTQYF.

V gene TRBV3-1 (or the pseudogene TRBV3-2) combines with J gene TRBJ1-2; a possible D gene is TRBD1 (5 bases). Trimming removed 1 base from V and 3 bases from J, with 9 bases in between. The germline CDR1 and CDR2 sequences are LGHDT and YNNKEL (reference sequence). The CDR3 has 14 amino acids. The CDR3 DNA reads TGTGCCAGCAGCCAAGGGGTAGGGGACTATGGCTACACCTTC. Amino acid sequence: CASSQGVGDYGYTF.

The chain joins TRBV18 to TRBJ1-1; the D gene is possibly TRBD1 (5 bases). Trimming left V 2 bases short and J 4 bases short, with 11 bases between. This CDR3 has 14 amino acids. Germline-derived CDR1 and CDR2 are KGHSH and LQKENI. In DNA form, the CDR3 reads TGTGCCAGCTCACCAGGGGCGCGGAGCACTGAAGCTTTCTTT. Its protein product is CASSPGARSTEAFF.

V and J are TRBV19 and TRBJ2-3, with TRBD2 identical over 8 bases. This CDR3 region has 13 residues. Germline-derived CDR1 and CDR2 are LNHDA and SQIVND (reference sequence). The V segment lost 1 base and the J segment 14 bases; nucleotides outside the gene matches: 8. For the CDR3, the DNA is TGTGCCAGTAGTATAGCGACGGGGGGGAATTGGTATTTT. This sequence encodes CASSIATGGNWYF.

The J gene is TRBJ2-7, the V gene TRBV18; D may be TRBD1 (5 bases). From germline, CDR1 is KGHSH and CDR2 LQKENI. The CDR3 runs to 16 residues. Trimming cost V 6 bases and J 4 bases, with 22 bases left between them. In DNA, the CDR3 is TGTGCCAGCTCCATGTGGGTCCAGGGAACTTTGTACGAGCAGTACTTC. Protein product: CASSMWVQGTLYEQYF.

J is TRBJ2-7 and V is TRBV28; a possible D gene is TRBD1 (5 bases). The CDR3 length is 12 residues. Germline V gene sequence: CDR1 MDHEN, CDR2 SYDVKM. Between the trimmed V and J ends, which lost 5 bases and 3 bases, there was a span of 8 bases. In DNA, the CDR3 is TGTGCCAGCAGTCGGACACGCTACGAGCAGTACTTC. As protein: CASSRTRYEQYF.

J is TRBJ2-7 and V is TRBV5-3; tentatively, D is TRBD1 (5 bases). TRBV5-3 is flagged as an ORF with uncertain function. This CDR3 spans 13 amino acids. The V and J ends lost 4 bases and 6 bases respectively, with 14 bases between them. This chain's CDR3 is CARSPDSPGEQYF. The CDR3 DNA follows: TGTGCCAGAAGCCCCGACAGTCCCGGCGAGCAGTACTTC.

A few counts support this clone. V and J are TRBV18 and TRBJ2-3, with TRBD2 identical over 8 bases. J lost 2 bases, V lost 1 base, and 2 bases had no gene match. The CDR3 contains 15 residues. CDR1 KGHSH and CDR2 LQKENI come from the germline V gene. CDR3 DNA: TGTGCCAGCTCACCACTAGCGGGGAACACAGATACGCAGTATTTT. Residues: CASSPLAGNTDTQYF.

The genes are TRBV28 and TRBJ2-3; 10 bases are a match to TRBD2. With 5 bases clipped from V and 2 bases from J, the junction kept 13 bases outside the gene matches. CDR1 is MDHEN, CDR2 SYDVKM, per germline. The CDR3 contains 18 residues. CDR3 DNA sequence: TGTGCCAGCAGTAAACCAGGCCGTCTAGCGGGGGTCACAGATACGCAGTATTTT. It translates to CASSKPGRLAGVTDTQYF.

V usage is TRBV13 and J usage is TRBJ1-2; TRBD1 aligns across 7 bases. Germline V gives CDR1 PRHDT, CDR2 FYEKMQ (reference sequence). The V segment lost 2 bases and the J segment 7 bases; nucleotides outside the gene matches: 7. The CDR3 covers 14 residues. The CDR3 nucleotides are TGTGCCAGCAGCTTACGGGAGGGGGCTTCTGGCTACACCTTC. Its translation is CASSLREGASGYTF.

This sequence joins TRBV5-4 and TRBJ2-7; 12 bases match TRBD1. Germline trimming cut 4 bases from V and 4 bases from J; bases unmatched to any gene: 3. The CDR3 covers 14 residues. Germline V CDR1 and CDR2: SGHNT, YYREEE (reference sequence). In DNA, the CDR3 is TGTGCCAGCAGCGGGGGACAGGGGGCTTACGAGCAGTACTTC. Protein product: CASSGGQGAYEQYF.

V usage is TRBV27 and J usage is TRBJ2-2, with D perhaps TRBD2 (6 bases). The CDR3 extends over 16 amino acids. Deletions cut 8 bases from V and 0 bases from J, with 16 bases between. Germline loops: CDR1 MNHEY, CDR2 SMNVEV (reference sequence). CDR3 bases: TGTGCCAGCGGACAAGCGGGCCGATCGAACACCGGGGAGCTGTTTTTT. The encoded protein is CASGQAGRSNTGELFF.

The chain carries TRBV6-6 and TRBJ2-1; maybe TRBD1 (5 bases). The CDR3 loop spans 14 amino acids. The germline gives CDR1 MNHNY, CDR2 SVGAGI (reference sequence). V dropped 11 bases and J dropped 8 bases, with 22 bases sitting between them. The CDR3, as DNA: TGTGCCTCTTCGGGTGGGTTCTGGGGCGATGAGCAGTTCTTC. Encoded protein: CASSGGFWGDEQFF.

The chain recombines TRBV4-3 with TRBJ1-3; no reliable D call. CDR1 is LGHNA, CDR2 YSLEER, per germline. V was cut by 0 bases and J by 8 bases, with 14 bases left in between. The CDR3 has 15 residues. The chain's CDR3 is CASSQDLPPPDTIYF. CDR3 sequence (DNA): TGCGCCAGCAGCCAAGATCTCCCCCCCCCGGACACCATATATTTT.